Shown below are 25 T cell receptor beta chains from a single sample sequenced in a study of TIL therapy for anti-PD-1-resistant metastatic lung cancer. Documented time point: pre-treatment sample, taken before nivolumab and TIL therapy. Most excised metastases sampled were pleural nodules or supraclavicular lymph nodes. This was the immunoSEQ v3 assay. Measured with immunoSEQ multiplex PCR; TCRdb has only the in-frame clones, and not every one. The sample holds about 100,000 clones, roughly 65% seen once. Sequenced here: tumor tissue, sampled at baseline. The receptors were sampled from a person between 25 and 80 years old with non-small cell lung cancer.

This chain links TRBV3-1 (or the pseudogene TRBV3-2) with TRBJ1-6; tentative D call: TRBD1 (5 bases). Trimming removed 1 base at V and 8 bases at J, with 12 bases between. The CDR3 totals 15 residues. Per the germline V gene, CDR1 is LGHDT and CDR2 is YNNKEL (reference sequence). The CDR3 protein is CASSQARGGYSPLHF. The CDR3 DNA is TGTGCCAGCAGCCAAGCTCGGGGGGGTTATTCACCCCTCCACTTT.

The genes are TRBV15 and TRBJ2-1; no clear D. The V gene's germline CDR1 is LNHNV and CDR2 YYDKDF (reference sequence). The CDR3 has 17 residues. V shed 0 bases and J shed 0 bases, with 12 bases lying between them. CDR3 nucleotide sequence: TGTGCCACCAGCAGAGATACGAGTTCGAGCTCCTACAATGAGCAGTTCTTC. This gives the protein CATSRDTSSSSYNEQFF.

The chain links TRBV28 to TRBJ1-2; no firm D call. This CDR3 has 11 residues. Germline CDR1 MDHEN, CDR2 SYDVKM. V lost 3 bases to trimming and J lost 4 bases, with 3 bases between them. CDR3 DNA: TGTGCCAGCAGTTTTACCTATGGCTACACCTTC. Translated: CASSFTYGYTF.

V usage is TRBV10-3 and J usage is TRBJ1-1, with D perhaps matching TRBD1 (6 bases). This CDR3 spans 14 amino acids. V lost 4 bases to trimming and J lost 4 bases, with 13 bases between them. Per the germline V gene, CDR1 is ENHRY and CDR2 is SYGVKD. The chain's CDR3 is CAISAEQGTTEAFF. CDR3 DNA sequence: TGTGCCATCAGTGCGGAGCAGGGGACCACTGAAGCTTTCTTT.

This clone was recorded only once. The V and J genes are TRBV28 and TRBJ2-7, with D maybe TRBD2 (6 bases). V lost 7 bases and J 2 bases, leaving 12 bases between the germline ends. The germline V gene encodes CDR1 MDHEN and CDR2 SYDVKM. There are 13 residues in the CDR3. The chain's CDR3 is CASTTGLPYEQYF. CDR3 nucleotide sequence: TGTGCCAGCACTACGGGACTCCCCTACGAGCAGTACTTC.

The rearrangement joins TRBV30 to TRBJ2-1, with 10 bases aligning to TRBD2. Trimming cost V 5 bases and J 4 bases; bases outside gene matches: 8. This CDR3 is 15 amino acids long. From germline, CDR1 is GTSNPN and CDR2 SVGIG (reference sequence). CDR3 in DNA: TGTGCCTGGGGCGGAAGCGGGGGGGATTACAATGAGCAGTTCTTC. It translates to CAWGGSGGDYNEQFF.

The chain carries TRBV28 and TRBJ1-5; D gene unclear. V gave up 3 bases and J gave up 2 bases, with 14 bases separating them. There are 16 residues in the CDR3. Germline CDR1 MDHEN, CDR2 SYDVKM. The CDR3 coding sequence is TGTGCCAGCAGTTTTATAGGTGGGGAAGGCAATCAGCCCCAGCATTTT. Translating it yields CASSFIGGEGNQPQHF. Based on the CDR3 plus reference TRBV28 and TRBJ1-5, the full variable domain is DVKVTQSSRYLVKRTGEKVFLECVQDMDHENMFWYRQDPGLGLRLIYFSYDVKMKEKGDIPEGYSVSREKKERFSLILESASTNQTSMYLCASSFIGGEGNQPQHFGDGTRLSIL.

This clone was counted once. The chain joins TRBV19 to TRBJ2-1; the match to TRBD1 covers 8 bases. V shed 6 bases, J shed 4 bases, and the junction held 5 bases outside the gene matches. Germline lookup yields CDR1 LNHDA and CDR2 SQIVND (reference sequence). The CDR3 runs 14 residues. CDR3 nucleotide sequence: TGTGCCAGTAGGGACAGGGAACGATACAATGAGCAGTTCTTC. Protein product: CASRDRERYNEQFF.

This chain joins TRBV12-3 or TRBV12-4 and TRBJ1-5; D may be TRBD1 (6 bases). The length of the CDR3 is 13 residues. V dropped 7 bases and J dropped 4 bases, with 11 bases sitting between them. The CDR3 nucleotides are TGTGCCAGCACCCTAGGGGGGAATCAGCCCCAGCATTTT. Translating it yields CASTLGGNQPQHF.

The rearrangement joins TRBV5-1 to TRBJ2-5, with 11 nucleotides matching TRBD2. Per the germline V gene, CDR1 is SGHRS and CDR2 is YFSETQ. The CDR3 length is 16 residues. Germline trimming cut 0 bases from V and 2 bases from J; bases unmatched to any gene: 3. CDR3 bases: TGCGCCAGCAGCTTGGATCTAGCGGGGGGACAAGAGACCCAGTACTTC. This encodes CASSLDLAGGQETQYF.

The CDR3 nucleotides are TGCAGCGCAGGACAGGCAGGGGAAGCTTTCTTT. Translated: CSAGQAGEAFF. This chain links TRBV29-1 with TRBJ1-1; 7 bases match TRBD1. Germline loops: CDR1 SQVTM, CDR2 ANQGSEA. V lost 7 bases, J lost 8 bases, and 7 bases stayed unmatched. This CDR3 region has 11 residues.

CDR3 in amino acids: CASSLPGQGYGYTF. In DNA form, the CDR3 reads TGCGCCAGCAGCTTACCGGGACAGGGCTATGGCTACACCTTC. The chain carries TRBV5-1 and TRBJ1-2; 9 positions match TRBD1. Germline V gives CDR1 SGHRS, CDR2 YFSETQ. The CDR3 runs 14 residues. V was pared by 2 bases and J by 4 bases, with 3 bases of the junction left unmatched.

The rearrangement links TRBV6-5 to TRBJ1-6; 10 bases are a match to TRBD1. Trimming removed 6 bases from V and 7 bases from J; junction bases left unmatched: 3. Germline-derived CDR1 and CDR2 are MNHEY and SVGAGI. This CDR3 has 14 amino acids. CDR3 region: CASRRTGGNSPLHF. CDR3 DNA: TGTGCCAGCAGACGGACAGGGGGGAATTCACCCCTCCACTTT.

A single count supports this clone. The chain uses TRBV5-6 and TRBJ2-5, with D possibly matching TRBD2 (7 bases). Trimming took 0 bases from V and 0 from J, leaving 21 bases between them. The CDR3 runs 19 residues. Germline CDR1 and CDR2: SGHDT and YYEEEE. CDR3 bases: TGTGCCAGCAGCTTGGTACCGGGGGGCGCATCGCGGAACCAAGAGACCCAGTACTTC. Its translation is CASSLVPGGASRNQETQYF.

This clone has a single count. The V gene is TRBV28, the J gene TRBJ2-3; a possible D gene is TRBD2 (6 bases). Germline-derived CDR1 and CDR2 are MDHEN and SYDVKM. This CDR3 has 14 amino acids. Between the trimmed V and J ends, which lost 5 bases and 8 bases, there was a span of 17 bases. Here the CDR3 reads CASSVATAGRTQYF. The DNA of the CDR3 is TGTGCCAGCAGTGTCGCTACAGCGGGCCGTACGCAGTATTTT.

CDR3 amino acids: CASSLSLRETEAFF. CDR3 sequence (DNA): TGTGCCAGCTCCCTTAGCCTACGGGAAACTGAAGCTTTCTTT. The V call is TRBV18, the J call TRBJ1-1; no reliable D call. With 6 bases removed from V and 5 bases from J, the gap between germline ends came to 16 bases. This CDR3 has 14 residues. CDR1 is KGHSH and CDR2 is LQKENI in the germline V gene.

The chain joins TRBV5-1 to TRBJ2-2; 14 bases fit TRBD2. The length of the CDR3 is 19 residues. Looked up from germline, CDR1 is SGHRS and CDR2 is YFSETQ. The junction had 11 bases not matched to a gene; V was cut back by 1 base and J by 6 bases. The CDR3 is CASSLRGTSGSISSGELFF. The DNA for the CDR3 is TGCGCCAGCAGCTTGAGGGGGACTAGCGGGAGTATTTCATCCGGGGAGCTGTTTTTT.

The J gene is TRBJ2-1, the V gene TRBV6-5; 14 bases are a match to TRBD2. The CDR3 spans 16 residues. Trimming at V came to 2 bases and at J to 8 bases, leaving 5 bases not matched to a gene. CDR1 is MNHEY and CDR2 is SVGAGI in the germline V gene. For the CDR3, the DNA is TGTGCCAGCAGTTACCGAGGACTAGCGGGAGGTGATGAGCAGTTCTTC. Translated, it gives CASSYRGLAGGDEQFF.

The count of this clone is one. The chain employs TRBV21-1 and TRBJ2-1; TRBD2 is taken as the D call from the table, unchecked against the DNA. TRBV21-1 is a listed pseudogene. The CDR3 totals 18 residues. The CDR3: CASSQATSGRKVYNEQFF. CDR3 sequence (DNA): TGTGCCAGCAGCCAGGCGACTAGCGGGAGAAAGGTCTACAATGAGCAGTTCTTC.

This sequence joins TRBV2 and TRBJ2-7; D is ambiguous. V was clipped by 7 bases and J by 0 bases, with 7 bases between them. CDR1 SNHLY and CDR2 FYNNEI come from the germline V gene. This CDR3 comprises 12 residues. The CDR3 reads CASTDNSYEQYF. The CDR3 DNA is TGTGCCAGCACCGACAACTCCTACGAGCAGTACTTC.

The chain carries TRBV7-2 and TRBJ1-5; unclear D gene. CDR1 and CDR2 from the germline V gene are SGHTA and FQGNSA. Trimming removed 4 bases at V and 1 base at J, with 14 bases between. The CDR3 has 16 residues. The CDR3 is CASSSSHPNSNQPQHF. The CDR3 coding sequence is TGTGCCAGCAGCTCCTCACACCCGAACAGCAATCAGCCCCAGCATTTT.

The chain uses TRBV7-3 and TRBJ2-7; tentatively, D is TRBD1 (5 bases). Germline CDR1 reads SGHTA; CDR2 reads FQGTGA. V was cut by 2 bases and J by 5 bases, with 10 bases left in between. CDR3 size: 13 residues. The CDR3 loop is CASSLQGSHEQYF. The CDR3 DNA reads as TGTGCCAGCAGCTTACAGGGATCCCACGAGCAGTACTTC.

This rearrangement joins TRBV29-1 to TRBJ1-4, with TRBD1 as a possible D gene (5 bases). V was pared by 7 bases and J by 4 bases, with 13 bases between. The CDR3 extends over 13 amino acids. Germline CDR1 and CDR2: SQVTM and ANQGSEA. Here the CDR3 reads CSADVGVNEKLFF. DNA for the CDR3: TGCAGCGCCGATGTAGGGGTTAATGAAAAACTGTTTTTT.

The V call is TRBV27, the J call TRBJ2-5; 7 nucleotides match TRBD2. The CDR3 consists of 15 residues. Germline V gene data show CDR1 as MNHEY and CDR2 as SMNVEV (reference sequence). Germline trimming cut 0 bases from V and 4 bases from J; bases unmatched to any gene: 5. Here the CDR3 reads CASSLSGGRGETQYF. CDR3 bases: TGTGCCAGCAGTTTATCGGGCGGGAGAGGAGAGACCCAGTACTTC.

The chain recombines TRBV4-3 with TRBJ2-3; 8 nucleotides line up with TRBD2. The V gene's germline CDR1 is LGHNA and CDR2 YSLEER. The CDR3 runs 18 residues. V was clipped by 0 bases and J by 1 base; unmatched bases: 9. The CDR3: CASSQDPGGSGGTDTQYF. DNA for the CDR3: TGCGCCAGCAGCCAAGATCCTGGGGGTAGCGGGGGCACAGATACGCAGTATTTT.